Shown below are 2 T cell receptor beta chains from a single sample sequenced in a study of a mutant IDH1 vaccine in newly diagnosed glioma. This sample's time point: baseline, week 1 (first vaccination visit). Treatment noted: pre-vaccination baseline after standard-of-care therapy. The protocol was immunoSEQ multiplex PCR, while the TCRdb copy is restricted to in-frame clones and leaves out a portion. The sample shows under 75,000 clones, more than 85% of them seen only once. The sequencing used PBMCs, collected from a glioma patient treated with radiotherapy, temozolomide or both. These receptors were obtained from a man aged 50 to 60 with glioma.

The count of this clone is one. The chain couples TRBV7-2 to TRBJ2-5; 9 nucleotides line up with TRBD1. CDR1 is SGHTA and CDR2 is FQGNSA in the germline V gene. V gave up 4 bases and J gave up 5 bases; unmatched junction bases: 8. The CDR3 is 15 residues long. The CDR3 region is CASSSQGATGETQYF. The CDR3 nucleotides are TGTGCCAGCAGCTCACAGGGGGCAACAGGGGAGACCCAGTACTTC.

This clone was recorded a few times. The gene calls are TRBV7-2 and TRBJ2-2; tentatively, D is TRBD1 (6 bases). Trimming removed 1 base at V and 5 bases at J, with 17 bases between. Germline values: CDR1 SGHTA, CDR2 FQGNSA. This CDR3 is built from 17 residues. This chain's CDR3 is CASSLDPRTALTGELFF. In DNA, the CDR3 is TGTGCCAGCAGCTTAGATCCCCGGACAGCTTTAACCGGGGAGCTGTTTTTT.